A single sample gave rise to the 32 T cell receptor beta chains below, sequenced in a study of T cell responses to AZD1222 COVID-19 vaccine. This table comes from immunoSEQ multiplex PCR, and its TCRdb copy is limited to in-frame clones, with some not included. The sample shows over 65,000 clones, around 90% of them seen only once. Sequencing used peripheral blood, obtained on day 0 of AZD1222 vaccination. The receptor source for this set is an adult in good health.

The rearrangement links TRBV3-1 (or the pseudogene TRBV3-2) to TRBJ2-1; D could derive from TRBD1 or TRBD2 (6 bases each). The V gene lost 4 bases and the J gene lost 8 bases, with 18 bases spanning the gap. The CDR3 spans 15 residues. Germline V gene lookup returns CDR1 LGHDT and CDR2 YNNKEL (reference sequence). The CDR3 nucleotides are TGTGCCAGCAGCCGACAGGAGGGCACCATCGATGAGCAGTTCTTC. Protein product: CASSRQEGTIDEQFF.

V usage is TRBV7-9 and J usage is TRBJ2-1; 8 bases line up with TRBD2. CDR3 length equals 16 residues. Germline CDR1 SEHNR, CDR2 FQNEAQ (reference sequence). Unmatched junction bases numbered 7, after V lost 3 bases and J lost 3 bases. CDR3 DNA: TGTGCCAGCAGCTTCGTACCGGGACTAGACTACAATGAGCAGTTCTTC. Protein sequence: CASSFVPGLDYNEQFF.

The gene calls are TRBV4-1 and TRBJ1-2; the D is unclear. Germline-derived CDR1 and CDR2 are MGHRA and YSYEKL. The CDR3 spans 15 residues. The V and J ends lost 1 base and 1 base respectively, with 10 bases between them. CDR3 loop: CASSQGETVNYGYTF. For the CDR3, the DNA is TGCGCCAGCAGCCAAGGTGAGACCGTTAACTATGGCTACACCTTC.

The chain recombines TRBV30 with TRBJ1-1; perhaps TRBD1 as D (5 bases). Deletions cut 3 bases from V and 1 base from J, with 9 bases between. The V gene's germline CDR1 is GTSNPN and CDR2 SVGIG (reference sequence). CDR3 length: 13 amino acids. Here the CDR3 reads CAWSVQENTEAFF. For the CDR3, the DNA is TGTGCCTGGAGCGTACAGGAGAACACTGAAGCTTTCTTT. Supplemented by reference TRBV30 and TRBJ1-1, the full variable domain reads SQTIHQWPATLVQPVGSPLSLECTVEGTSNPNLYWYRQAAGRGLQLLFYSVGIGQISSEVPQNLSASRPQDRQFILSSKKLLLSDSGFYLCAWSVQENTEAFFGQGTRLTVV.

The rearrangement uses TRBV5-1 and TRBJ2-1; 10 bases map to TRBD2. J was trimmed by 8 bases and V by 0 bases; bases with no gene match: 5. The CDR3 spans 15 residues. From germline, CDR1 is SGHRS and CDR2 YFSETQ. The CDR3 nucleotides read TGCGCCAGCAGCTTGGGTGCTAGCGGGGGTTATGAGCAGTTCTTC. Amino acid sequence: CASSLGASGGYEQFF.

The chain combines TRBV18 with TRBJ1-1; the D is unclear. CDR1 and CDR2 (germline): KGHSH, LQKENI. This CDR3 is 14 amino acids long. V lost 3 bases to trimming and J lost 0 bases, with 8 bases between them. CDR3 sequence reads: CASSPYNMNTEAFF. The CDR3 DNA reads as TGTGCCAGCTCACCCTACAACATGAACACTGAAGCTTTCTTT. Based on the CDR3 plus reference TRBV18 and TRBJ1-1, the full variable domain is NAGVMQNPRHLVRRRGQEARLRCSPMKGHSHVYWYRQLPEEGLKFMVYLQKENIIDESGMPKERFSAEFPKEGPSILRIQQVVRGDSAAYFCASSPYNMNTEAFFGQGTRLTVV.

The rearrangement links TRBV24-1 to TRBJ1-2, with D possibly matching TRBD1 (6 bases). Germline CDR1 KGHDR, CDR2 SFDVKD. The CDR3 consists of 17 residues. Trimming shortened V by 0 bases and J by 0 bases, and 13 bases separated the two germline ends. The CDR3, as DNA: TGTGCCACCAGTGATTTGCGGGCAGGGGCCCCTAACTATGGCTACACCTTC. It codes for CATSDLRAGAPNYGYTF.

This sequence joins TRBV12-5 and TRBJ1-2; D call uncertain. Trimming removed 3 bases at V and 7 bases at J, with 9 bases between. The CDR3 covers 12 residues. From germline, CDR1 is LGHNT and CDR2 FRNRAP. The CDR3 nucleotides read TGTGCTAGTGGTTTTAAAGGGAGTGGCTACACCTTC. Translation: CASGFKGSGYTF.

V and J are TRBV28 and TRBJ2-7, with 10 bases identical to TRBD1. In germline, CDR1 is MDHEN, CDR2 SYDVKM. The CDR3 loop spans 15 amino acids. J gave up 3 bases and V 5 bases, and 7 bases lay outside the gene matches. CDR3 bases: TGTGCCAGCAGTGGGGGGACAGGGGCTTTCTACGAGCAGTACTTC. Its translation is CASSGGTGAFYEQYF. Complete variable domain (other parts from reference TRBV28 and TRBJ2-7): DVKVTQSSRYLVKRTGEKVFLECVQDMDHENMFWYRQDPGLGLRLIYFSYDVKMKEKGDIPEGYSVSREKKERFSLILESASTNQTSMYLCASSGGTGAFYEQYFGPGTRLTVT.

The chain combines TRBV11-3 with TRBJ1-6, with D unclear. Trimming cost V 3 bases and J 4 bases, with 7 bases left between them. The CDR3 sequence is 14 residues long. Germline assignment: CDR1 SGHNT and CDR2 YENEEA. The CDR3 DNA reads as TGTGCCAGCAGCTTGGGGAGGTATAATTCACCCCTCCACTTT. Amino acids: CASSLGRYNSPLHF.

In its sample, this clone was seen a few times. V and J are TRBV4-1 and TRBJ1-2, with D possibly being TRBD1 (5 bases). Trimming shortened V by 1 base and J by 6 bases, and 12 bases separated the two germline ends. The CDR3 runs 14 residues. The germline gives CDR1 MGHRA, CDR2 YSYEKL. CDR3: CASSQVAGPHGYTF. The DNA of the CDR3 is TGCGCCAGCAGCCAAGTGGCGGGGCCCCATGGCTACACCTTC.

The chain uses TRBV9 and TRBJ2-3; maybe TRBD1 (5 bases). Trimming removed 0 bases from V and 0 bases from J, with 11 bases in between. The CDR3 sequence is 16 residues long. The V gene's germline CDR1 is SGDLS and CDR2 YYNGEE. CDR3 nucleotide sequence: TGTGCCAGCAGCGTAGCCGGTTGGGGCAGCACAGATACGCAGTATTTT. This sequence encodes CASSVAGWGSTDTQYF.

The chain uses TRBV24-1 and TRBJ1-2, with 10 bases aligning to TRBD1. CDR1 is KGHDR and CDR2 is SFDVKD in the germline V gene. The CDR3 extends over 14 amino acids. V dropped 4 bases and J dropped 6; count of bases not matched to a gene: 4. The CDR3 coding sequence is TGTGCCACCAGTGAAGCGACAGGGGGCCATGGCTACACCTTC. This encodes CATSEATGGHGYTF.

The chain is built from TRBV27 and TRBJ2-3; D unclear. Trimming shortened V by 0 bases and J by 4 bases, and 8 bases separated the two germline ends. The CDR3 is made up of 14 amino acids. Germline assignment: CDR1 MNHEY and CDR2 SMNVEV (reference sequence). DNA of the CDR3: TGTGCCAGCAGTTTATCCCGGAGCGCAGATACGCAGTATTTT. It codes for CASSLSRSADTQYF.

The CDR3 here is CASSYRTGGNYGYTF. CDR3 in DNA: TGTGCCAGCAGTTATCGGACAGGGGGTAATTACGGCTACACCTTC. The chain employs TRBV5-4 and TRBJ1-2; 10 bases are a match to TRBD1. With 5 bases clipped from V and 8 bases from J, the junction kept 12 bases outside the gene matches. Germline lookup yields CDR1 SGHNT and CDR2 YYREEE (reference sequence). This CDR3 has 15 residues.

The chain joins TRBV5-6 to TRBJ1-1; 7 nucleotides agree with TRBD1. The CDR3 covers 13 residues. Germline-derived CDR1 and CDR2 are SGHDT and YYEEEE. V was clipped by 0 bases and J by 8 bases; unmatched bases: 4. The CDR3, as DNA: TGTGCCAGCAGCTTGGTGCCAGGGGGGGAAGCTTTCTTT. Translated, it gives CASSLVPGGEAFF.

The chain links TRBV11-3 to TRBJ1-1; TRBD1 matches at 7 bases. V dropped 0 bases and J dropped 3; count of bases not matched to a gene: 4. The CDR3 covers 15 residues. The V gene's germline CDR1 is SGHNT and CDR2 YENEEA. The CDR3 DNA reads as TGTGCCAGCAGCTTAGAATCCCAGGGGGACACTGAAGCTTTCTTT. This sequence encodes CASSLESQGDTEAFF.

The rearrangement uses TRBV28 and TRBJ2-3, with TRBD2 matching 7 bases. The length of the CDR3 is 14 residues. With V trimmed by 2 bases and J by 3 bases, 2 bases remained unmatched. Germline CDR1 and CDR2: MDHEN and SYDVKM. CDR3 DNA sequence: TGTGCCAGCAGTTTAGCGGGGGTGACAGATACGCAGTATTTT. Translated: CASSLAGVTDTQYF.

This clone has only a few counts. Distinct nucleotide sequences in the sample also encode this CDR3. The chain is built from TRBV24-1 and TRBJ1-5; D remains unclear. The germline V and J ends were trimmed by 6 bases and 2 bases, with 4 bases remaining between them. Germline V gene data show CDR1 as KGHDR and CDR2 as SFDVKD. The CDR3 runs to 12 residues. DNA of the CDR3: TGTGCCACCAGTCGGGGCAATCAGCCCCAGCATTTT. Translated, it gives CATSRGNQPQHF.

CDR3 in amino acids: CASSEGLLSFEAFF. Here the CDR3 DNA reads TGTGCCAGCAGTGAGGGCCTTCTCTCTTTCGAAGCTTTCTTT. This chain uses TRBV25-1 with TRBJ1-1; D is unclear. The CDR3 has 14 residues. The V end was cut by 3 bases, the J end by 8 bases, with 16 bases between. The V gene's germline CDR1 is MGHDK and CDR2 SYGVNS.

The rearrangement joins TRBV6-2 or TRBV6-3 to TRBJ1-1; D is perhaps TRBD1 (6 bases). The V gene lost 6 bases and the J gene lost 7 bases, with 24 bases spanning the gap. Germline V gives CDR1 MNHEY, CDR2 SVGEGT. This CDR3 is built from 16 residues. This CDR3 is CASSPGQPTTNHEAFF. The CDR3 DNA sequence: TGTGCCAGCAGCCCTGGACAGCCGACGACTAATCATGAAGCTTTCTTT.

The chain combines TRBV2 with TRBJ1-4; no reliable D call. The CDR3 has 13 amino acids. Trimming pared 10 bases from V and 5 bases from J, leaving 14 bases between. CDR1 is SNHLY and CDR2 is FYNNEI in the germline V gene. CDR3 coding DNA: TGTGCCATCAGCCTTTGGATGAATGAAAAACTGTTTTTT. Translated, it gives CAISLWMNEKLFF.

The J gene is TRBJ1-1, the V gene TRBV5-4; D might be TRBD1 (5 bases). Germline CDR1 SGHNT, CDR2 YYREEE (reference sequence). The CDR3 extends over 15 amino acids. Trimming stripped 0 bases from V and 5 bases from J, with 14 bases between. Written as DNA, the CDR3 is TGTGCCAGCAGCTTGGGGGACGGGACGAGGACTGAAGCTTTCTTT. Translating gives CASSLGDGTRTEAFF.

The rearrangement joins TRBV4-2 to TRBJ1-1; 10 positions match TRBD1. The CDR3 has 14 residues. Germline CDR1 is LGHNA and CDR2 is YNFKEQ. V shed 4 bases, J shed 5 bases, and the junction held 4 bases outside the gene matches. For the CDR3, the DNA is TGTGCCAGCAGCCTCGGGACAGGGGATACTGAAGCTTTCTTT. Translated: CASSLGTGDTEAFF.

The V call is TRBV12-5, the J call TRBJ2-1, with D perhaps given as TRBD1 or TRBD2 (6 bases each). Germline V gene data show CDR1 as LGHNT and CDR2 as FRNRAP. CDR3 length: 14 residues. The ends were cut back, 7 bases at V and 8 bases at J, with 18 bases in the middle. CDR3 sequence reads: CASVDPRGVDEQFF. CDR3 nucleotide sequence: TGTGCTAGTGTAGACCCTAGGGGGGTGGATGAGCAGTTCTTC.

CDR3 region: CASSFVTANYQETQYF. In nucleotides, the CDR3 is TGTGCCAGCAGCTTTGTAACAGCCAACTACCAAGAGACCCAGTACTTC. The chain links TRBV5-6 to TRBJ2-5; the D is unclear. Germline lookup yields CDR1 SGHDT and CDR2 YYEEEE. The CDR3 sequence is 16 residues long. Trimming stripped 2 bases from V and 0 bases from J, with 14 bases between.

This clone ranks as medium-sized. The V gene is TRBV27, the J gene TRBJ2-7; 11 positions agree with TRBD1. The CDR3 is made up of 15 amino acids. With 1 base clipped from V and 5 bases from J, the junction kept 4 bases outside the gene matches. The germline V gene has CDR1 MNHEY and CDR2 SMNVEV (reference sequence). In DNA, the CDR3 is TGTGCCAGCAGTTTATGGACAGGGGGCGGGAACGAGCAGTACTTC. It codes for CASSLWTGGGNEQYF.

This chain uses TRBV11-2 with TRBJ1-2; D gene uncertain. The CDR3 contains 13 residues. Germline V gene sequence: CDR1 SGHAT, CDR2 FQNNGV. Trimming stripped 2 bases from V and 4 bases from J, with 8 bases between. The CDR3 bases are TGTGCCAGCAGCTTAAGCCAGTCCTATGGCTACACCTTC. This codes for CASSLSQSYGYTF.

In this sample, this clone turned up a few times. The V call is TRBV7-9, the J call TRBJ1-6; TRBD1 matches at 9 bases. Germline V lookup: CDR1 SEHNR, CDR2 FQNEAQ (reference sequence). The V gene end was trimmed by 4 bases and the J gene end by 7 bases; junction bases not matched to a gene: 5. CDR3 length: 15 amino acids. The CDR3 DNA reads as TGTGCCAGCAGCTCAGGGGACAGGGCCAATTCACCCCTCCACTTT. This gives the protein CASSSGDRANSPLHF.

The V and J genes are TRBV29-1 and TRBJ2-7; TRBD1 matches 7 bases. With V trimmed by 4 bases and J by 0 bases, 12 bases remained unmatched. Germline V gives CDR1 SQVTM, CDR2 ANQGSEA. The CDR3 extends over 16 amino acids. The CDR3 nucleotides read TGCAGCGTTGTCGCTTCCGGGACAGCTTTCTCCTACGAGCAGTACTTC. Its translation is CSVVASGTAFSYEQYF.

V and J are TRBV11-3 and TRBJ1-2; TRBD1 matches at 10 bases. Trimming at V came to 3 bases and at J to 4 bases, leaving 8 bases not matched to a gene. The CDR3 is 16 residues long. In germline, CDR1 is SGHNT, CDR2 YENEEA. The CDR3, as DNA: TGTGCCAGCAGCTTCTGGACAGGGGGGATGTCCTATGGCTACACCTTC. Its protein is CASSFWTGGMSYGYTF.

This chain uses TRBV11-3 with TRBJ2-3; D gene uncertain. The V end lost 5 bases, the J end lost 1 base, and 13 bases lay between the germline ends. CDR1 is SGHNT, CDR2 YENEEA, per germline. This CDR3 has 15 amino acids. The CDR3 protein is CASSRAPSGTDTQYF. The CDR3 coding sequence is TGTGCCAGCAGCCGCGCACCCTCTGGCACAGATACGCAGTATTTT.